The clone carrying this TCR beta chain counts as medium-sized by frequency. Antigen: not known. These data come from a study of human CD8 memory T cell subsets. Classification as TPEX applied to CCR7+ PD-1+ TIGIT+ early memory CD8+ T cells bearing exhausted-like traits. Buffy coats of healthy donors supplied the PBMC. The study used negative magnetic separation to enrich total CD8+ T cells. The study's findings and limits: T cells showing similarly high diversity were the stem-like memory and precursor exhausted cells, not the effector memory cells.

TCR beta was sequenced from UMI-tagged 5' RACE libraries. As processed by the authors: Functional CDR3 beta clonotypes numbered about 3,000 to 20,000 per TCR beta library. TCRdb reprocessed the 5' RACE reads; each CDR3 protein has one entry and no DNA is given. The V and J calls were determined by TCRdb, not by the authors. This specimen shows thousands of distinct CDR3 sequences; the ten leading clones hold around a fifth. This CDR3 has 16 amino acids. CDR1 and CDR2 (germline): SGHTA, FQGNSA. This chain uses TRBV7-2 with TRBJ2-5; lacking DNA, the TRBD2 call made by TCRdb goes unchecked. The TCR sequence derives from a human donor in good health. The material sequenced was CD8+ T cells from PBMCs. Here the CDR3 reads CASSFGSGLYQETQYF.